A selection of T cell receptor beta chains follows, all from one sample in a study of circulating tumor DNA in untreated peripheral T-cell lymphoma. Data came from immunoSEQ multiplex PCR; TCRdb stores just in-frame clones and leaves some out. The repertoire holds a few thousand clones, with roughly two thirds as singletons. Source material: tumor tissue. The receptor set was obtained from a human donor with peripheral T-cell lymphoma. The CDR3 runs from the conserved cysteine through the conserved F or W. D genes are given only for firm matches. Expanded clones get a size class; other rows say once, few or many, or leave the size out.

d_call: -; v_call: TRBV14; j_call: TRBJ2-3; clone_size: -; cdr3_nt: TGTGCCAGCAGCCCCCCTAACACAGATACGCAGTATTTT; cdr3_aa: CASSPPNTDTQYF
d_call: TRBD1; v_call: TRBV10-2; j_call: TRBJ2-5; clone_size: few; cdr3_nt: TGCGCCAGCAGTCGGGACAGGGGAGAGACCCAGTACTTC; cdr3_aa: CASSRDRGETQYF
d_call: -; v_call: TRBV6-8; j_call: TRBJ1-3; clone_size: few; cdr3_nt: TGTGCCAGCAGTTACTCGGGGGCCGTAGGAAACACCATATATTTT; cdr3_aa: CASSYSGAVGNTIYF
d_call: -; v_call: TRBV6-7; j_call: TRBJ1-2; clone_size: -; cdr3_nt: TGTGCCAGCAGTGAAAGAGGGACAAGGGCCTATGGCTACACCTTC; cdr3_aa: CASSERGTRAYGYTF
d_call: -; v_call: TRBV7-5; j_call: TRBJ1-2; clone_size: once; cdr3_nt: TGTGCCAGCAGCTTAGCCCATCGGGCAGGGGGAGGCTACACCTTC; cdr3_aa: CASSLAHRAGGGYTF
d_call: -; v_call: TRBV7-7; j_call: TRBJ1-1; clone_size: -; cdr3_nt: TGTGCCAGCAGCTTGGGATTTGGGAGCACTGAAGCTTTCTTT; cdr3_aa: CASSLGFGSTEAFF
d_call: -; v_call: TRBV30; j_call: TRBJ1-2; clone_size: -; cdr3_nt: TGTGCCTGGGATTGGGCAGTATCTAACTATGGCTACACCTTC; cdr3_aa: CAWDWAVSNYGYTF
d_call: -; v_call: TRBV12-5; j_call: TRBJ2-5; clone_size: -; cdr3_nt: TGTGCTAGTGGTTTCGGGACCGGAGAAGAGACCCAGTACTTC; cdr3_aa: CASGFGTGEETQYF
d_call: TRBD2; v_call: TRBV19; j_call: TRBJ2-3; clone_size: once; cdr3_nt: TGTGCCAGTAGTATAGCTAGCGGGACTAGCACAGATACGCAGTATTTT; cdr3_aa: CASSIASGTSTDTQYF
d_call: -; v_call: TRBV19; j_call: TRBJ2-5; clone_size: -; cdr3_nt: TGTGCCAGTAGTTCCCAGGGGAGGGAGACCCAGTACTTC; cdr3_aa: CASSSQGRETQYF
d_call: -; v_call: TRBV19; j_call: TRBJ1-1; clone_size: -; cdr3_nt: TGTGCCAGTAGTGCCTCGACAGGGAACACTGAAGCTTTCTTT; cdr3_aa: CASSASTGNTEAFF
d_call: TRBD1; v_call: TRBV19; j_call: TRBJ1-2; clone_size: -; cdr3_nt: TGTGCCAGTAGTATCGGGACAGGGATACGTGGCTACACCTTC; cdr3_aa: CASSIGTGIRGYTF
d_call: -; v_call: TRBV5-1; j_call: TRBJ1-3; clone_size: -; cdr3_nt: TGCGCCAGCAGCTTAATGGACGGTGGAAACACCATATATTTT; cdr3_aa: CASSLMDGGNTIYF
d_call: -; v_call: TRBV18; j_call: TRBJ1-3; clone_size: -; cdr3_nt: TGTGCCAGCTCATCGACAGCGACCATCTCTGGAAACACCATATATTTT; cdr3_aa: CASSSTATISGNTIYF
d_call: TRBD2; v_call: TRBV6-8; j_call: TRBJ2-3; clone_size: few; cdr3_nt: TGTGCCAGCAGCGAAGTGGCGGGGGGGCTCACAGATACGCAGTATTTT; cdr3_aa: CASSEVAGGLTDTQYF
d_call: TRBD2; v_call: TRBV9; j_call: TRBJ2-1; clone_size: -; cdr3_nt: TGTGTCACGTGGACTAGCGGGGCGTACAATGAGCAGTTCTTC; cdr3_aa: CVTWTSGAYNEQFF
d_call: -; v_call: TRBV10-1; j_call: TRBJ2-5; clone_size: -; cdr3_nt: TGCGCCAGCAGTGCTCCGCCAGCGGAGACCCAGTACTTC; cdr3_aa: CASSAPPAETQYF
d_call: TRBD1; v_call: TRBV19; j_call: TRBJ1-1; clone_size: -; cdr3_nt: TGTGCCAGTAACTGGGACAGCCCGACTGAAGCTTTCTTT; cdr3_aa: CASNWDSPTEAFF
d_call: TRBD1; v_call: TRBV19; j_call: TRBJ1-1; clone_size: few; cdr3_nt: TGTGCCAGTACACAGGGGGGAAACACTGAAGCTTTCTTT; cdr3_aa: CASTQGGNTEAFF
d_call: -; v_call: TRBV5-1; j_call: TRBJ2-3; clone_size: -; cdr3_nt: TGCGCCAGCAGCGGCGGGACCCTCGGGGATACGCAGTATTTT; cdr3_aa: CASSGGTLGDTQYF
d_call: -; v_call: TRBV19; j_call: TRBJ2-1; clone_size: -; cdr3_nt: TGTGCCAGTAGTATAGGTAGCGCTACCTACAATGAGCAGTTCTTC; cdr3_aa: CASSIGSATYNEQFF
d_call: -; v_call: TRBV6-8; j_call: TRBJ2-1; clone_size: -; cdr3_nt: TGTGCCAGCAGTTACTCGGTGAATGAGCAGTTCTTC; cdr3_aa: CASSYSVNEQFF
d_call: -; v_call: TRBV4-1; j_call: TRBJ1-3; clone_size: -; cdr3_nt: TGCGCCAGCAGCCAAGAGGGAATCAGGAGTGCTGGAAACACCATATATTTT; cdr3_aa: CASSQEGIRSAGNTIYF
d_call: -; v_call: TRBV6-8; j_call: TRBJ1-3; clone_size: few; cdr3_nt: TGTGCCATCGAAACCTCTGGAAACACCATATATTTT; cdr3_aa: CAIETSGNTIYF
d_call: -; v_call: TRBV19; j_call: TRBJ2-3; clone_size: -; cdr3_nt: TGTGCCAGTACCACCGGGACTCCAACAGATACGCAGTATTTT; cdr3_aa: CASTTGTPTDTQYF
d_call: -; v_call: TRBV11-3; j_call: TRBJ1-1; clone_size: -; cdr3_nt: TGTGCCAGCAGCTTGGAGGAGGGTACAATTAGGAACACTGAAGCTTTCTTT; cdr3_aa: CASSLEEGTIRNTEAFF
d_call: TRBD1; v_call: TRBV5-1; j_call: TRBJ1-1; clone_size: once; cdr3_nt: TGCGCCAGCAGCCAGGACAGGGAGAGGAACACTGAAGCTTTCTTT; cdr3_aa: CASSQDRERNTEAFF
d_call: -; v_call: TRBV11-3; j_call: TRBJ2-5; clone_size: -; cdr3_nt: TGTGCCAGCAGCTGGGGGGCGGAAGCACGGGGAGAGACCCAATACTTC; cdr3_aa: CASSWGAEARGETQYF
d_call: -; v_call: TRBV23-1; j_call: TRBJ2-1; clone_size: once; cdr3_nt: TGCGCCAGCCCGACAGCGTGCTTTGTTAATGAGCAGTTCTTC; cdr3_aa: CASPTACFVNEQFF
d_call: -; v_call: TRBV6-8; j_call: TRBJ1-1; clone_size: -; cdr3_nt: TGTGCCAGCAGTGACGAGGGGAACACTGAAGCTTTCTTT; cdr3_aa: CASSDEGNTEAFF
d_call: -; v_call: TRBV19; j_call: TRBJ2-3; clone_size: -; cdr3_nt: TGTGCCAGTAGGGGGGGGCTAGATACGCAGTATTTT; cdr3_aa: CASRGGLDTQYF
d_call: TRBD2; v_call: TRBV6-8; j_call: TRBJ2-3; clone_size: -; cdr3_nt: TGTGCCAGCAGTGACTCTAGCGGGGGGGCAGATACGCAGTATTTT; cdr3_aa: CASSDSSGGADTQYF
d_call: -; v_call: TRBV11-3; j_call: TRBJ2-5; clone_size: -; cdr3_nt: TGTGCCAGCAGCTTAACCGGATCACGGGAGACCCAGTACTTC; cdr3_aa: CASSLTGSRETQYF
d_call: TRBD1; v_call: TRBV29-1; j_call: TRBJ2-3; clone_size: -; cdr3_nt: TGCAGCGTTGGACAGGGCGGAGATACGCAGTATTTT; cdr3_aa: CSVGQGGDTQYF
d_call: -; v_call: TRBV18; j_call: TRBJ1-6; clone_size: -; cdr3_nt: TGTGCCAGCTCACCACATGTTTTGGGGTACTCCTATAATTCACCCCTCCACTTT; cdr3_aa: CASSPHVLGYSYNSPLHF
d_call: -; v_call: TRBV2; j_call: TRBJ1-4; clone_size: few; cdr3_nt: TGTGCCAGCAGTGGGGACTTTCTTAATGAAAAACTGTTTTTT; cdr3_aa: CASSGDFLNEKLFF
d_call: -; v_call: TRBV30; j_call: TRBJ1-5; clone_size: -; cdr3_nt: TGTGCCTGGAGTTGGGGGCACAATCAGCCCCAGCATTTT; cdr3_aa: CAWSWGHNQPQHF
d_call: -; v_call: TRBV25-1; j_call: TRBJ2-2; clone_size: -; cdr3_nt: TGTGCCAGCGGTCGCCTGGGTTCGAACACCGGGGAGCTGTTTTTT; cdr3_aa: CASGRLGSNTGELFF
d_call: TRBD2; v_call: TRBV6-8; j_call: TRBJ2-1; clone_size: -; cdr3_nt: TGTGCCAGCAGTGAGGCCGGGACTAGCATCTACAATGAGCAGTTCTTC; cdr3_aa: CASSEAGTSIYNEQFF
d_call: -; v_call: TRBV7-6; j_call: TRBJ1-2; clone_size: -; cdr3_nt: TGTGCCAGCAGCTTAGCGAGAGAGGGGAACTATGGCTACACCTTC; cdr3_aa: CASSLAREGNYGYTF
d_call: -; v_call: TRBV11-3; j_call: TRBJ2-3; clone_size: -; cdr3_nt: TGTGCCAGCAGCCACGGGGACATAGGCACAGATACGCAGTATTTT; cdr3_aa: CASSHGDIGTDTQYF
d_call: -; v_call: TRBV18; j_call: TRBJ1-4; clone_size: -; cdr3_nt: TGTGCCAGCTCACCATCGGCGGGGAATGAAAAACTGTTTTTT; cdr3_aa: CASSPSAGNEKLFF